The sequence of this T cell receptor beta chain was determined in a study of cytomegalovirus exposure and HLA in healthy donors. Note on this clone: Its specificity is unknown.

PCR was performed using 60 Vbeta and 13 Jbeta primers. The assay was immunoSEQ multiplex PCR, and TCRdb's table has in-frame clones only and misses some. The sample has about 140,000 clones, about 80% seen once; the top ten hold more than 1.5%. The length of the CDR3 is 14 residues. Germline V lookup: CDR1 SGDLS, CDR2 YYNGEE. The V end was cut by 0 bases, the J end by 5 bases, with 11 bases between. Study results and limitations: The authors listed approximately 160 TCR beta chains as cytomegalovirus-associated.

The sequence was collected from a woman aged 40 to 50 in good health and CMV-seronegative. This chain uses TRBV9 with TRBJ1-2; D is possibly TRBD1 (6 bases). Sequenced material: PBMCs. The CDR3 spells CASSVATGVYGYTF. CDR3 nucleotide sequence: TGTGCCAGCAGCGTAGCGACAGGAGTTTATGGCTACACCTTC.